These 28 T cell receptor beta chains came from one sample sequenced in a study of T cells in Graves' hyperthyroidism and ophthalmopathy. Amplification yielded TCR beta CDR3 regions, with RNA transcripts as the source. The study used the HTBI primer set for a first-round RT-PCR of the TCR CDR3. TCRdb re-analysed the multiplex PCR reads in MiXCR, keeping a single row per CDR3 protein. The sample lists around 300,000 distinct CDR3 sequences; roughly 14% were seen once. The specimen was blood. Receptors originate from a woman in her twenties or thirties with Graves' hyperthyroidism.

The chain employs TRBV30 and TRBJ1-2; unclear D gene. Trimming removed 1 base from V and 6 bases from J, with 3 bases in between. The germline V gene encodes CDR1 GTSNPN and CDR2 SVGIG (reference sequence). This CDR3 region has 10 residues. This chain's CDR3 is CAWSAHGYTF. In DNA, the CDR3 is TGTGCCTGGAGTGCCCATGGCTACACCTTC.

V gene TRBV18 combines with J gene TRBJ2-2; 8 bases line up with TRBD1. V gave up 5 bases and J gave up 3 bases; unmatched junction bases: 8. Germline V lookup: CDR1 KGHSH, CDR2 LQKENI. The CDR3 has 16 residues. The CDR3 nucleotides are TGTGCCAGCTCAACCGAGGGACAGGCCGACACCGGGGAGCTGTTTTTT. Its protein product is CASSTEGQADTGELFF.

This clonotype was seen ten or more times. The chain recombines TRBV7-2 with TRBJ2-2; D may be TRBD1 (5 bases). CDR3 length: 12 residues. CDR1 and CDR2 (germline): SGHTA, FQGNSA. V lost 5 bases, J lost 9 bases, and 10 bases lay in between. CDR3 amino acids: CASSQGLRELFF. The CDR3 coding sequence is TGTGCCAGCAGCCAGGGCCTCCGGGAGCTGTTTTTT.

This clonotype came up a few times. V and J are TRBV29-1 and TRBJ2-1; TRBD2 aligns across 10 bases. This CDR3 is 14 amino acids long. The germline V gene encodes CDR1 SQVTM and CDR2 ANQGSEA. After removal of 4 bases from V and 7 bases from J, the junction contained 7 bases not matched to a gene. The CDR3 is CSVVSGGMGNEQFF. In DNA form, the CDR3 reads TGCAGCGTTGTTAGCGGGGGGATGGGAAATGAGCAGTTCTTC.

CDR3: CASSQDKRSSYNSPLHF. The CDR3 nucleotides read TGTGCCAGCAGCCAAGATAAGAGAAGCTCCTATAATTCACCCCTCCACTTT. The rearrangement uses TRBV3-1 and TRBJ1-6; D uncertain. The CDR3 extends over 17 amino acids. Per germline, CDR1 LGHDT and CDR2 YNNKEL (reference sequence). Trimming left V 0 bases short and J 0 bases short, with 9 bases between.

This clonotype was recorded a few times. V usage is TRBV10-3 and J usage is TRBJ2-1; D might be TRBD1 or TRBD2, each matching 5 bases. This CDR3 is built from 11 residues. Germline CDR1 reads ENHRY; CDR2 reads SYGVKD. The germline V and J ends were trimmed by 4 bases and 8 bases, with 6 bases remaining between them. The CDR3 region has the DNA TGTGCCATCAGTGGGGACCATGAGCAGTTCTTC. Translated: CAISGDHEQFF.

The chain has TRBV7-9 and TRBJ2-3, with 9 bases matching TRBD1. Germline CDR1 reads SEHNR; CDR2 reads FQNEAQ (reference sequence). The CDR3 length is 16 residues. V lost 6 bases to trimming and J lost 4 bases; unmatched junction nucleotides: 11. The CDR3 spells CASSPLPTGGADTQYF. CDR3 DNA sequence: TGTGCCAGCAGTCCTCTGCCGACAGGGGGAGCAGATACGCAGTATTTT.

This clonotype occurred many times. The chain is built from TRBV11-2 and TRBJ2-1; 7 positions match TRBD1. V shed 5 bases and J 9 bases; nucleotides not matched to a gene: 4. In germline, CDR1 is SGHAT, CDR2 FQNNGV. The CDR3 covers 12 residues. In DNA form, the CDR3 reads TGTGCCAGCAGCAAGACAGGGCGTGAGCAGTTCTTC. This codes for CASSKTGREQFF.

The chain uses TRBV28 and TRBJ2-7, with 9 positions matching TRBD1. The J segment lost 6 bases and the V segment lost 7 bases, leaving 13 bases of the junction unmatched. Germline CDR1 reads MDHEN; CDR2 reads SYDVKM. This CDR3 spans 15 amino acids. In nucleotides, the CDR3 is TGTGCCAGCATAAAGTCCGGGACAGGGTCTAGCGAGCAGTACTTC. Translated, it gives CASIKSGTGSSEQYF. The entire variable domain, with the rest obtained from reference TRBV28 and TRBJ2-7, is as follows: DVKVTQSSRYLVKRTGEKVFLECVQDMDHENMFWYRQDPGLGLRLIYFSYDVKMKEKGDIPEGYSVSREKKERFSLILESASTNQTSMYLCASIKSGTGSSEQYFGPGTRLTVT.

Regarding this clonotype: A much larger clone differs by one base, so this may be a read error. V usage is TRBV28 and J usage is TRBJ2-6; 7 bases fit TRBD1. The CDR3 has 14 amino acids. Germline V gene data show CDR1 as MDHEN and CDR2 as SYDVKM. The CDR3 nucleotides are TGTGCCAGCCGGACCAAAGAGGGGGCCGACGTCCTGACTTTC. Protein sequence: CASRTKEGADVLTF.

This clonotype was seen only a few times. This may be a read error, as it is one base from a much larger clone. CDR3 protein: CASTLGDSSCNEQFF. As DNA, the CDR3 is TGTGCCAGCACACTTGGAGACAGCTCCTGCAATGAGCAGTTCTTC. V gene TRBV2 combines with J gene TRBJ2-1; TRBD1 is a possible D gene (5 bases). Germline loops: CDR1 SNHLY, CDR2 FYNNEI. The CDR3 contains 15 residues. Together with reference TRBV2 and TRBJ2-1, the CDR3 gives the full variable domain: EPEVTQTPSHQVTQMGQEVILRCVPISNHLYFYWYRQILGQKVEFLVSFYNNEISEKSEIFDDQFSVERPDGSNFTLKIRSTKLEDSAMYFCASTLGDSSCNEQFFGPGTRLTVL.

This clonotype appeared many times. This chain uses TRBV11-2 with TRBJ2-5; 9 nucleotides align to TRBD2. Trimming took 5 bases from V and 4 from J; bases not matched to a gene: 8. The CDR3 totals 15 residues. Germline CDR1 reads SGHAT; CDR2 reads FQNNGV. The CDR3 nucleotides are TGTGCCAGCAGCACGAGCGGGAGGCCAGGAGAGACCCAGTACTTC. This gives the protein CASSTSGRPGETQYF.

J is TRBJ2-1 and V is TRBV6-1; D may be TRBD1 (6 bases). Trimming left V 6 bases short and J 6 bases short, with 12 bases between. Germline loops: CDR1 MNHNS, CDR2 SASEGT. The CDR3 contains 13 residues. The CDR3 sequence: CASRNQGGNEQFF. The CDR3 bases are TGTGCCAGCAGAAATCAAGGGGGCAATGAGCAGTTCTTC.

For the CDR3, the DNA is TGTGCCAGCAGTGCCGTTTTGGGAGGGGTACTGTTTTTT. It specifies CASSAVLGGVLFF. The gene calls are TRBV12-3 or TRBV12-4 and TRBJ1-4; possibly TRBD1 for D (5 bases). The CDR3 is 13 amino acids. V lost 5 bases and J 13 bases, leaving 17 bases between the germline ends.

This clonotype was found many times. The chain joins TRBV11-2 to TRBJ2-5; D ambiguous. This CDR3 comprises 11 residues. V lost 5 bases and J lost 3, with 4 bases in between. Germline CDR1 and CDR2: SGHAT and FQNNGV. The CDR3 DNA reads TGTGCCAGCAGCGCCAAAGAGACCCAGTACTTC. Its translation is CASSAKETQYF.

This clonotype has just a few counts. The J gene is TRBJ2-1, the V gene TRBV10-3, with 8 bases fitting TRBD1. The CDR3 totals 12 residues. The germline gives CDR1 ENHRY, CDR2 SYGVKD. Trimming took 4 bases from V and 8 from J; bases not matched to a gene: 1. In nucleotides, the CDR3 is TGTGCCATCAGTGTGACAGGGGATGAGCAGTTCTTC. Its translation: CAISVTGDEQFF.

This sequence joins TRBV19 and TRBJ1-1, with D unresolved. The germline CDR1 and CDR2 sequences are LNHDA and SQIVND (reference sequence). V gave up 3 bases and J gave up 0 bases, with 5 bases separating them. This CDR3 is 13 amino acids long. For the CDR3, the DNA is TGTGCCAGTAGTATGGGGATGAACACTGAAGCTTTCTTT. Translating gives CASSMGMNTEAFF.

This clonotype appeared a few times. The V gene is TRBV19, the J gene TRBJ2-1; D may be TRBD2 (6 bases). The CDR3 sequence is 13 residues long. Between the trimmed V and J ends, which lost 5 bases and 9 bases, there was a span of 14 bases. Germline V lookup: CDR1 LNHDA, CDR2 SQIVND (reference sequence). The CDR3 spells CASSYSGGVEQFF. CDR3 coding DNA: TGTGCCAGTAGTTATAGCGGAGGGGTTGAGCAGTTCTTC.

A few counts support this clonotype. V is TRBV4-2 and J is TRBJ2-5, with TRBD2 identical over 7 bases. After removal of 1 base from V and 3 bases from J, the junction contained 14 bases not matched to a gene. This CDR3 spans 18 amino acids. The V gene's germline CDR1 is LGHNA and CDR2 YNFKEQ. The CDR3 DNA sequence: TGTGCCAGCAGCCAAGGGAGTAGCGGCTCGGGAGGAAAAGAGACCCAGTACTTC. It encodes CASSQGSSGSGGKETQYF.

At least ten counts were recorded for this clonotype. The V call is TRBV11-2, the J call TRBJ1-1; 8 nucleotides agree with TRBD1. In germline, CDR1 is SGHAT, CDR2 FQNNGV. V lost 4 bases and J lost 7; bases outside the gene matches: 5. The CDR3 extends over 13 amino acids. CDR3 amino acids: CASSSRGLVEAFF. CDR3 bases: TGTGCCAGCAGCTCCAGGGGGCTGGTTGAAGCTTTCTTT.

V is TRBV10-3 and J is TRBJ1-5; weak D call: TRBD1 (5 bases). Trimming shortened V by 4 bases and J by 4 bases, and 11 bases separated the two germline ends. The CDR3 is 14 amino acids. Germline V gene sequence: CDR1 ENHRY, CDR2 SYGVKD. In nucleotides, the CDR3 is TGTGCCATCAGTGCCCTCGGGGGTAATCAGCCCCAGCATTTT. Protein product: CAISALGGNQPQHF.

The V and J genes are TRBV11-2 and TRBJ2-1, with 12 bases that match TRBD2. The CDR3 runs 16 residues. V shed 1 base, J shed 8 bases, and the junction held 6 bases outside the gene matches. Germline V gene data show CDR1 as SGHAT and CDR2 as FQNNGV. CDR3 in amino acids: CASSLVLAGGHDEQFF. CDR3 DNA sequence: TGTGCCAGCAGCTTAGTACTAGCGGGGGGCCACGATGAGCAGTTCTTC. Full variable domain (rest looked up from reference TRBV11-2 and TRBJ2-1): EAGVAQSPRYKIIEKRQSVAFWCNPISGHATLYWYQQILGQGPKLLIQFQNNGVVDDSQLPKDRFSAERLKGVDSTLKIQPAKLEDSAVYLCASSLVLAGGHDEQFFGPGTRLTVL.

In its sample, this clonotype was seen a few times. As DNA, the CDR3 is TGTGCCAGCTCATCGACCGCGCAAGAGACCCAGTACTTC. Amino acids: CASSSTAQETQYF. The chain couples TRBV18 to TRBJ2-5; no firm D call. The CDR3 is 13 amino acids. V lost 5 bases and J 2 bases, leaving 9 bases between the germline ends. Germline CDR1 reads KGHSH; CDR2 reads LQKENI. Complete variable domain (other parts from reference TRBV18 and TRBJ2-5): NAGVMQNPRHLVRRRGQEARLRCSPMKGHSHVYWYRQLPEEGLKFMVYLQKENIIDESGMPKERFSAEFPKEGPSILRIQQVVRGDSAAYFCASSSTAQETQYFGPGTRLLVL.

The sample holds a few counts of this clonotype. The chain couples TRBV12-3 or TRBV12-4 to TRBJ1-2; D is unclear. CDR3 size: 13 residues. Trimming shortened V by 7 bases and J by 3 bases, and 12 bases separated the two germline ends. CDR3 protein: CASKRPIDYGYTF. In DNA form, the CDR3 reads TGTGCCAGCAAGCGGCCGATTGACTATGGCTACACCTTC.

This clonotype was seen ten or more times. The J gene is TRBJ2-1, the V gene TRBV2; 7 bases are a match to TRBD1. CDR1 is SNHLY and CDR2 is FYNNEI in the germline V gene. CDR3 size: 14 residues. Trimming took 3 bases from V and 9 from J; bases not matched to a gene: 8. For the CDR3, the DNA is TGTGCCAGCAGTGATCAGGACAGGTCCTCTGAGCAGTTCTTC. It encodes CASSDQDRSSEQFF.

This sequence joins TRBV20-1 and TRBJ2-1; the match to TRBD1 covers 10 bases. Germline trimming cut 5 bases from V and 7 bases from J; bases unmatched to any gene: 2. The CDR3 runs 12 residues. Germline CDR1 DFQATT, CDR2 SNEGSKA (reference sequence). The CDR3 region is CSAPGQGNEQFF. The CDR3 region has the DNA TGCAGTGCTCCGGGACAGGGGAATGAGCAGTTCTTC.

This sequence joins TRBV28 and TRBJ2-4; maybe TRBD2 (6 bases). The CDR3 consists of 21 residues. Germline lookup yields CDR1 MDHEN and CDR2 SYDVKM. The V end was cut by 2 bases, the J end by 0 bases, with 26 bases between. CDR3: CASSLDPIRRRRGIAKNIQYF. Written as DNA, the CDR3 is TGTGCCAGCAGTTTAGATCCCATCCGCCGAAGACGGGGGATAGCCAAAAACATTCAGTACTTC.

This clonotype appeared a few times. The V call is TRBV3-1, the J call TRBJ2-1; maybe TRBD1 (6 bases). The V end was cut by 1 base, the J end by 5 bases, with 9 bases between. CDR3 size: 14 residues. Germline loops: CDR1 LGHDT, CDR2 YNNKEL (reference sequence). In DNA, the CDR3 is TGTGCCAGCAGCCAAGGGACAGTTAACAATGAGCAGTTCTTC. Protein sequence: CASSQGTVNNEQFF.